The subject of this entry is one T cell receptor (beta chain). Its antigen remains undetermined. No much larger clone is present one base from it, and per-base qualities are unavailable. TCRbeta CDR3 regions were sequenced with the immunoSEQ Assay. After extraction, genomic DNA underwent amplification by bias-controlled multiplex PCR, followed by high-throughput sequencing. Concerning the study's data processing: To quantify the absolute abundance of every unique TCRbeta CDR3 region, sequences were collapsed and filtered. T cell fraction was estimated by normalizing TCRbeta template counts to usable DNA, which was measured by amplifying reference genes present in all nucleated cells. Repertoire TCRs were annotated as SARS-CoV-2-specific by exact matching of V gene, CDR3 amino acid sequence and J gene to a known reactive TCR set. MIRA supplied the reference SARS-CoV-2 TCR set, which was filtered for enrichment in COVID-19-positive ImmuneCODE repertoires so that public or cross-reactive TCRs were removed. Based on the MIRA antigens, annotated TCRs were further analysed at the level of specific ORF or position within ORF. Breadth was defined as annotated unique rearrangements over total unique productive rearrangements; depth was the summed frequency of those rearrangements. Two-sided Wilcoxon rank-sum tests were used to compare TCR breadth between groups. Drawn from immuneACCESS, this table holds only the in-frame rearrangements with V and J called that TCRdb kept. Clones are partly lost; checked studies trace under half to an unresolved V gene and leave the rest unexplained. That table furnishes V, J and clone size, whereas the DNA furnished D and trimming. This sample lists roughly 380,000 clones; roughly 90% were detected once. The ten most abundant clones make up about 3.5% of the sample.

V drops 5 bases and J drops 0 bases, leaving 23 bases in between. Per the germline V gene, SGHAT is the CDR1 and FQNNGV is the CDR2. Its CDR3 holds 19 amino acids, cysteine through phenylalanine. Only the CDR3 portion is preserved as DNA: 57 bases, with reading frame beginning at the first base. According to the study, the label for this sample's treatment or condition signals: 15 to 20 received Ad26.COV2.S at low or high dose, single or two shots; 5 received placebo; per-sample allocation not given. For vaccine and placebo recipients, repertoires were sequenced using samples collected on day 63 after the first injection. Between 29 July and 7 August 2020, Cohort 1b enrolled 25 adults aged 18-55 years at one site in Boston, USA. Ad26.COV2.S was a replication-incompetent adenovirus type 26 vector expressing a prefusion-stabilized SARS-CoV-2 spike protein from the original Wuhan strain. This record comes from a study of Ad26.COV2.S vaccination and SARS-CoV-2 variants (dated by TCRdb to about 2021). Describing the broader study: Donors in the vaccine arm were drawn from COV1001, a multicentre, randomized, double-blind, placebo-controlled phase I-IIa trial testing Ad26.COV2.S in healthy adults. Dosing of Ad26.COV2.S was intramuscular, at either 5x10^10 or 1x10^11 viral particles, delivered as one shot or as two shots spaced 56 days apart. The specificity and breadth of SARS-CoV-2-reactive T cell receptors after Ad26.COV2.S vaccination were assessed by TCRbeta repertoire sequencing. The TCR-sequenced set comprised around 32 samples: approximately 19 Ad26.COV2.S vaccine recipients, 5 placebo recipients and 8 SARS-CoV-2 convalescent individuals. Trial participants were randomized into five groups of five: low-dose or high-dose Ad26.COV2.S given once or twice, or placebo on both occasions. Investigators did not know the trial group allocation while performing experiments and assessing outcomes. General conclusions and limits of the study: Substantial breadth of spike-specific CD8+ and CD4+ T cell responses was reported after vaccination. Spike-specific TCR breadth was higher in Ad26.COV2.S recipients than in placebo recipients (P = 0.0014). The authors noted that the TCR breadth and depth analyses may have underestimated total T cell responses. Comparable non-spike TCR breadth was observed between vaccine and placebo recipients, consistent with only spike being contained in the vaccine. The study lacked the statistical power to compare responses across vaccine doses or regimens.

The receptor was derived from a person between 18 and 59 years old who received the Ad26.COV2.S COVID-19 vaccine or a placebo. The sample was peripheral blood, taken in a trial of Ad26.COV2.S vaccine versus placebo. The rearrangement joined TRBV11-2 to TRBJ1-3; the D segment could be TRBD1, given 6 matching bases. The CDR3 protein sequence reads: CASSPRRQDSSNSGNTIYF. Read as DNA, the sequence is TGTGCCAGCAGCCCCCGACGCCAGGACAGCTCAAACTCTGGAAACACCATATATTTT.